The TCR beta chain described here comes from a study of T cell repertoires in cytomegalovirus infection. The study, taken as a whole, reports: CMV-specific TCR beta clonotypes restricted by HLA-C were the ones dominating the ex vivo response.

Germline CDR1 and CDR2: SGHTA and FQGNSA. With 1 base removed from V and 0 bases from J, the gap between germline ends came to 10 bases. This CDR3 contains 16 residues. TCRdb analysed the reads with MiXCR anew, one entry per CDR3 protein. The data hold approximately 320,000 distinct CDR3 sequences, with more than 9% observed a single time. A word on this clonotype: As yet, its antigen is unknown.

The sequencing sample was made of PBMCs. The receptor comes from a human donor in good health (CMV status not recorded). Some clones in this sample may be carry-over from other donors' samples. The V gene is TRBV7-2, the J gene TRBJ1-3, with D maybe TRBD1 (5 bases). CDR3 sequence reads: CASSLDTGASGNTIYF. The CDR3 DNA reads as TGTGCCAGCAGCTTAGACACAGGAGCCTCTGGAAACACCATATATTTT.